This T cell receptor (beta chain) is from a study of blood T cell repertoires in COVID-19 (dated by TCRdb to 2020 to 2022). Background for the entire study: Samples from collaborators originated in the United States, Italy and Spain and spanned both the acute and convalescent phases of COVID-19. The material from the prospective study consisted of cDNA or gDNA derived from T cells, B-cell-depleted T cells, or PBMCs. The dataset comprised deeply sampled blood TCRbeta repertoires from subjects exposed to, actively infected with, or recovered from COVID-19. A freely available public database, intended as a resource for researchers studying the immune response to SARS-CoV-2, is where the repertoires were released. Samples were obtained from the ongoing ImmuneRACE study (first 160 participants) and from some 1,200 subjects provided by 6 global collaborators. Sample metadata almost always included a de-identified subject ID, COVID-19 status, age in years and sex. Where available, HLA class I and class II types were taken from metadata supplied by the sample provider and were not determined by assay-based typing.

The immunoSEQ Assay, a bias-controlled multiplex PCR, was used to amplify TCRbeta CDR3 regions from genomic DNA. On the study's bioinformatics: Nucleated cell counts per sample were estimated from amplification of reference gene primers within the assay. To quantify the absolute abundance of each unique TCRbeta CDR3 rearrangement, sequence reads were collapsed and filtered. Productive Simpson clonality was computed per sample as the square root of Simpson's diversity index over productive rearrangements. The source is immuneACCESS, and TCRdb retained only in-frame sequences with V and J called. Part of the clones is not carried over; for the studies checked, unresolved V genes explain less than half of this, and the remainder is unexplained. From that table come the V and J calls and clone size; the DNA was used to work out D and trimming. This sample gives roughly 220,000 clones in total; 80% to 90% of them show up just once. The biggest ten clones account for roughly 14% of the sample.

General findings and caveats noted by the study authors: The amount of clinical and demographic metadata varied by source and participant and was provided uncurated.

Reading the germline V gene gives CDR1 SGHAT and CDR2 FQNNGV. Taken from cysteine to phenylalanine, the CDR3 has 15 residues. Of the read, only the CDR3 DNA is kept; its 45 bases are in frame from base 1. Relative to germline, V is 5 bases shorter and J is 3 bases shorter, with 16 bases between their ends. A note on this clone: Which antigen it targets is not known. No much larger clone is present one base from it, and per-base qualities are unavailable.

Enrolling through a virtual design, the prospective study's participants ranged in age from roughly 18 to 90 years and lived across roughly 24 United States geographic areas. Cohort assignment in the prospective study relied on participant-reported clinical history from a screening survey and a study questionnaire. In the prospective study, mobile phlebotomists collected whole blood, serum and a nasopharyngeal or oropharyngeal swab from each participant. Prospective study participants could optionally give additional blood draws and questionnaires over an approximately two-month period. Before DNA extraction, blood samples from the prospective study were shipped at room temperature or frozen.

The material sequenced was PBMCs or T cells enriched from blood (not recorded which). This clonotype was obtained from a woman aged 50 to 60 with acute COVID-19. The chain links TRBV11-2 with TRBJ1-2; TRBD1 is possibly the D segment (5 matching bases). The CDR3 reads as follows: CASSPPIGGDYGYTF. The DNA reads TGTGCCAGCAGCCCCCCGATCGGGGGGGACTATGGCTACACCTTC.